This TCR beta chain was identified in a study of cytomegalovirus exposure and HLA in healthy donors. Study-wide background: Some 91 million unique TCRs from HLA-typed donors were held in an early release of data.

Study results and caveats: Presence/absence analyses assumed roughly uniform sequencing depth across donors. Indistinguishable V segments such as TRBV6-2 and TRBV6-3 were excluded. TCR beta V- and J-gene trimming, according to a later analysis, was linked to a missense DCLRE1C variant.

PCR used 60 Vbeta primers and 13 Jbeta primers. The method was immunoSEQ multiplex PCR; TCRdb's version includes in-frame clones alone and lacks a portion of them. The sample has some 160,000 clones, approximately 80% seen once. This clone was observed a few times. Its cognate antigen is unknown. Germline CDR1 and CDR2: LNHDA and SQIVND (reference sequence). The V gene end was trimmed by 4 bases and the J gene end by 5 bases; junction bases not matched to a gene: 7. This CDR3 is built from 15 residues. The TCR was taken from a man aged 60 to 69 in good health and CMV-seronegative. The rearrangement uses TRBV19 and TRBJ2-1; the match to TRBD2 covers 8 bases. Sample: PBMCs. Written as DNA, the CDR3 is TGTGCCAGTAGTACCCCCGGGACTAGTGACAATGAGCAGTTCTTC. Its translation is CASSTPGTSDNEQFF.